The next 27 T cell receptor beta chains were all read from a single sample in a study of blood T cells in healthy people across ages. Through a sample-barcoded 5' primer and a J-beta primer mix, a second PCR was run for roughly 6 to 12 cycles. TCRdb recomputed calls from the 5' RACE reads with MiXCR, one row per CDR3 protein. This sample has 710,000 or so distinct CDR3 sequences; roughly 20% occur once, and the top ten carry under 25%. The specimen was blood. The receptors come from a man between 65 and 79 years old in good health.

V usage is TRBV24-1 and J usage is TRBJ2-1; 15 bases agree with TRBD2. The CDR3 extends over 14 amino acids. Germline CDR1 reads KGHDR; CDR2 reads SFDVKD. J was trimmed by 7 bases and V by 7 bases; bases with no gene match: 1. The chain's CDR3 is CATRGLAGGNEQFF. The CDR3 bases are TGTGCCACCAGGGGACTAGCGGGGGGAAATGAGCAGTTCTTC.

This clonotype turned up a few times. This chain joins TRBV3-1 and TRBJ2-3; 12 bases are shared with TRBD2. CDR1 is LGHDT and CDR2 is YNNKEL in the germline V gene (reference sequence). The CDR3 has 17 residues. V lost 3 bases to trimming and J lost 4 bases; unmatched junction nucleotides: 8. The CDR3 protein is CASSHPKTSGSSDTQYF. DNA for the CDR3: TGTGCCAGCAGCCACCCCAAGACTAGCGGGAGTTCAGATACGCAGTATTTT.

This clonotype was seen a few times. The CDR3 coding sequence is TGCAGCGTTGAAGATAGGGACAGGGGAGACTATGGCTACACCTTC. Its protein is CSVEDRDRGDYGYTF. The chain recombines TRBV29-1 with TRBJ1-2, with 10 bases lining up with TRBD1. The germline CDR1 and CDR2 sequences are SQVTM and ANQGSEA. J was trimmed by 3 bases and V by 0 bases; bases with no gene match: 4. This CDR3 has 15 amino acids.

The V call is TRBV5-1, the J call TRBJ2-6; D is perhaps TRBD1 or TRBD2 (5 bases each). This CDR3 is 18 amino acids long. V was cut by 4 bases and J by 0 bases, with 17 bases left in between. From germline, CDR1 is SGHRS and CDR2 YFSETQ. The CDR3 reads CASSGGPGLYSGANVLTF. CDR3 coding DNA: TGCGCCAGCAGCGGGGGTCCAGGGCTCTACTCTGGGGCCAACGTCCTGACTTTC.

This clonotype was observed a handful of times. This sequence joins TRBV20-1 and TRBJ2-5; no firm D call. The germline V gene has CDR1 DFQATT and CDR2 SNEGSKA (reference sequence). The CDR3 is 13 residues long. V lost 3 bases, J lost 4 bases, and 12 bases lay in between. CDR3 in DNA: TGCAGTGCTAGTTTCCGTGGGCGAGAGACCCAGTACTTC. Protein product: CSASFRGRETQYF.

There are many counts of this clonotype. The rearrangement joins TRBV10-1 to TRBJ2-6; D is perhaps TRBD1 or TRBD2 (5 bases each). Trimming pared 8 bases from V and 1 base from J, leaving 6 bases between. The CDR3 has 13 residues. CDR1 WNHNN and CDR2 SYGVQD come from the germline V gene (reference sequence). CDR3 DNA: TGCGCCAGCGGGGGTTCTGGGGCCAACGTCCTGACTTTC. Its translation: CASGGSGANVLTF.

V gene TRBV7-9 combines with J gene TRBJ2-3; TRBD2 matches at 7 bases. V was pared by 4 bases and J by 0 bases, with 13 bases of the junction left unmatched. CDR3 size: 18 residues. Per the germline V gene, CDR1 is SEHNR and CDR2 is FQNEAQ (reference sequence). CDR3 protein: CASSWEGVTTFSTDTQYF. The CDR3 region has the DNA TGTGCCAGCAGCTGGGAGGGCGTAACCACCTTCAGCACAGATACGCAGTATTTT.

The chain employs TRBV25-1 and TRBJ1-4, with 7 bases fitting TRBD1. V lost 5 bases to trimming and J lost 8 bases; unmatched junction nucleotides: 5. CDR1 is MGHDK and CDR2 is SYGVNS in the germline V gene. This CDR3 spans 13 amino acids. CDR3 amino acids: CASSSTGREKLFF. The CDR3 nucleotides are TGTGCCAGCAGTTCGACAGGGCGGGAAAAACTGTTTTTT.

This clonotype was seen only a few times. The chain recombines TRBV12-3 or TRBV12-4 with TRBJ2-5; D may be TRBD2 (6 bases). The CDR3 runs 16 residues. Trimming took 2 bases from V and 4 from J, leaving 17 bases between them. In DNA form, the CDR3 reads TGTGCCAGCAGTTTATTAACAACCTCCGGGGGAGAGACCCAGTACTTC. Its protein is CASSLLTTSGGETQYF.

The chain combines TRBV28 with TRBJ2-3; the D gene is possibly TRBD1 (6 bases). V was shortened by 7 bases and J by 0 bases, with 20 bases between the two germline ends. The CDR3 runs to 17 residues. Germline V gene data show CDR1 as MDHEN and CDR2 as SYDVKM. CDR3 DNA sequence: TGTGCCAGCACCTATACCCCCGGGACACTTAGCACAGATACGCAGTATTTT. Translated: CASTYTPGTLSTDTQYF.

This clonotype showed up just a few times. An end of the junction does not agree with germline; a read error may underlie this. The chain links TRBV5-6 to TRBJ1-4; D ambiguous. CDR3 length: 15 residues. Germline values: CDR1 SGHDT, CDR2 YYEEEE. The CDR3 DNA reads TGTGCCAGCAACTCCGACCCAACAACTAATAAAAAACTGTTTTTT. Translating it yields CASNSDPTTNKKLFF.

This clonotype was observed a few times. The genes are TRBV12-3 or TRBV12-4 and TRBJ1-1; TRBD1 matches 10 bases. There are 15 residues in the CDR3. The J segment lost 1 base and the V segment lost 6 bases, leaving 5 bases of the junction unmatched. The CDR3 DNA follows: TGTGCCAGCAGACGACAGGGGGCGGAGAACACTGAAGCTTTCTTT. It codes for CASRRQGAENTEAFF.

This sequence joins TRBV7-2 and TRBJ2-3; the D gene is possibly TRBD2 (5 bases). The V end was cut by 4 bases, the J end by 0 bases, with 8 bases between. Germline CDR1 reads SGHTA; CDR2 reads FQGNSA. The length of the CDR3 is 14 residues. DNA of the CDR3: TGTGCCAGCAGCTGGCGGACTAGCACAGATACGCAGTATTTT. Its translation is CASSWRTSTDTQYF.

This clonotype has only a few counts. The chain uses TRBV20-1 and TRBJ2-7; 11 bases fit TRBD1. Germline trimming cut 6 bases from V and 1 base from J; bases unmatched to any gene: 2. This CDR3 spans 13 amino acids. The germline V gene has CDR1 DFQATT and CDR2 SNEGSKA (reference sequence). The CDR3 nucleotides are TGCAGTGCAGGGACAGGGGGTTCCTACGAGCAGTACTTC. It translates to CSAGTGGSYEQYF.

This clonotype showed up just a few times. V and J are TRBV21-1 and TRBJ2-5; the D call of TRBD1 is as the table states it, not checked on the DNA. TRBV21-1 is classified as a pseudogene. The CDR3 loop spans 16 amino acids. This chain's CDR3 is CASSMSRTGKQETQYF. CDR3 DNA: TGTGCCAGCAGCATGAGTAGGACAGGGAAGCAAGAGACCCAGTACTTC.

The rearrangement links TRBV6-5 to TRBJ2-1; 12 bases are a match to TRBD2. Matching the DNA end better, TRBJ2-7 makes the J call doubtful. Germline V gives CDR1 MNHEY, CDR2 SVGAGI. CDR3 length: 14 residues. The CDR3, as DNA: TGTGCCAGCAGTTACCGACTAGCGGGGGACGAGCAGTACTTC. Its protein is CASSYRLAGDEQYF.

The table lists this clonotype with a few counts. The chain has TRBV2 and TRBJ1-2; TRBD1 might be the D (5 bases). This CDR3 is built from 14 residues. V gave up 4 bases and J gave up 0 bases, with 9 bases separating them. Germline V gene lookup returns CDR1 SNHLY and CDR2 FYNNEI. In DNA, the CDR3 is TGTGCCAGCAGTGGGGACGACGCTAACTATGGCTACACCTTC. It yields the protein CASSGDDANYGYTF.

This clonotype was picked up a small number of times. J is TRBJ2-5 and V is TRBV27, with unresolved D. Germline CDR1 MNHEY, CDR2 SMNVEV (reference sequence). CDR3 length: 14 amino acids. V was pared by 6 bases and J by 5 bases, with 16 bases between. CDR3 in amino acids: CASRLVWRGETQYF. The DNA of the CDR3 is TGTGCCAGCAGGCTGGTATGGCGTGGGGAGACCCAGTACTTC.

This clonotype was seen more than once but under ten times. The CDR3 loop reads CASSIGTGGLGTQYF. The CDR3 bases are TGTGCCAGCAGCATCGGGACAGGGGGGCTCGGGACCCAGTACTTC. J is TRBJ2-5 and V is TRBV5-4; 11 bases are shared with TRBD1. The junction had 9 bases not matched to a gene; V was cut back by 4 bases and J by 7 bases. CDR1 is SGHNT and CDR2 is YYREEE in the germline V gene (reference sequence). The CDR3 sequence is 15 residues long.

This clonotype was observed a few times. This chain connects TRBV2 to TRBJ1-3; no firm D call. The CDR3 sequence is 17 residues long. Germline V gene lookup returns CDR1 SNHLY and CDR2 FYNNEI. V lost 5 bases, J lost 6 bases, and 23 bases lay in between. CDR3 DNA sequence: TGTGCCAGCAGTCCCACGGGTGGAGGGCTTTTTGAAAACACCATATATTTT. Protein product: CASSPTGGGLFENTIYF.

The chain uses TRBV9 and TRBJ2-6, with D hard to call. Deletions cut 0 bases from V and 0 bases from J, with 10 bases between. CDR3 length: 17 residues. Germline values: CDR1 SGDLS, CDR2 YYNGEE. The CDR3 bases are TGTGCCAGCAGCGTAGTGGGTAGCTCCTCTGGGGCCAACGTCCTGACTTTC. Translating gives CASSVVGSSSGANVLTF. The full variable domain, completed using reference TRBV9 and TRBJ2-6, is DSGVTQTPKHLITATGQRVTLRCSPRSGDLSVYWYQQSLDQGLQFLIQYYNGEERAKGNILERFSAQQFPDLHSELNLSSLELGDSALYFCASSVVGSSSGANVLTFGAGSRLTVL.

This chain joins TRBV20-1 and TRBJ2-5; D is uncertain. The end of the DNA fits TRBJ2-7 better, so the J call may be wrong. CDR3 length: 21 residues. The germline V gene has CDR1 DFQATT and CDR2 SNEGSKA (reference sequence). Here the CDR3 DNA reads TGCAGTGCTAGAGATCCGTATCCATCCGACTGGCGTAGGCCTTTATCCTACGAGCAGTACGTC. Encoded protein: CSARDPYPSDWRRPLSYEQYV.

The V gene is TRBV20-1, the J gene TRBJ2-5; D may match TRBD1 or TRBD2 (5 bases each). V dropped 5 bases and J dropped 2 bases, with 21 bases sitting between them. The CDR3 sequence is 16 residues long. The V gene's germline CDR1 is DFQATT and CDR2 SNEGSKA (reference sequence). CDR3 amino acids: CSADSQPGRPQETQYF. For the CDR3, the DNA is TGCAGTGCTGACTCCCAACCGGGACGTCCTCAAGAGACCCAGTACTTC.

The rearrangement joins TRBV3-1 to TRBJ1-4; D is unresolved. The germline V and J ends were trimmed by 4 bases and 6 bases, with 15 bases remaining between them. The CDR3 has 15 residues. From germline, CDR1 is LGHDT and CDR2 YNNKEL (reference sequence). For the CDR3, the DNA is TGTGCCAGCAGCCGACTCGACACCCTGGATGAAAAACTGTTTTTT. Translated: CASSRLDTLDEKLFF.

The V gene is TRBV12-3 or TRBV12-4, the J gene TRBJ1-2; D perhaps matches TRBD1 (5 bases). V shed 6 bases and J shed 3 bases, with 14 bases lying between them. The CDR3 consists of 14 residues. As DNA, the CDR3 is TGTGCCAGCAGCACGACCGGACAATACTATGGCTACACCTTC. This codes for CASSTTGQYYGYTF.

For the CDR3, the DNA is TGCAGCGTTGCAAGGGTCCTCCACACAGATACGCAGTATTTT. It yields the protein CSVARVLHTDTQYF. The rearrangement joins TRBV29-1 to TRBJ2-3; D uncertain. The germline V gene encodes CDR1 SQVTM and CDR2 ANQGSEA. The CDR3 length is 14 residues. Trimming cost V 4 bases and J 2 bases, with 13 bases left between them.

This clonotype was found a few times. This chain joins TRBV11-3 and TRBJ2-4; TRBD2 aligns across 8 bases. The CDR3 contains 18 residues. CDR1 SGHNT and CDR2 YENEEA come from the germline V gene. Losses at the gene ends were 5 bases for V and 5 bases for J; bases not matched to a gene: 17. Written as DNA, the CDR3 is TGTGCCAGCAGCGCAGGTACGGGAGGGCCGTCTCTACAAAACATTCAGTACTTC. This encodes CASSAGTGGPSLQNIQYF.